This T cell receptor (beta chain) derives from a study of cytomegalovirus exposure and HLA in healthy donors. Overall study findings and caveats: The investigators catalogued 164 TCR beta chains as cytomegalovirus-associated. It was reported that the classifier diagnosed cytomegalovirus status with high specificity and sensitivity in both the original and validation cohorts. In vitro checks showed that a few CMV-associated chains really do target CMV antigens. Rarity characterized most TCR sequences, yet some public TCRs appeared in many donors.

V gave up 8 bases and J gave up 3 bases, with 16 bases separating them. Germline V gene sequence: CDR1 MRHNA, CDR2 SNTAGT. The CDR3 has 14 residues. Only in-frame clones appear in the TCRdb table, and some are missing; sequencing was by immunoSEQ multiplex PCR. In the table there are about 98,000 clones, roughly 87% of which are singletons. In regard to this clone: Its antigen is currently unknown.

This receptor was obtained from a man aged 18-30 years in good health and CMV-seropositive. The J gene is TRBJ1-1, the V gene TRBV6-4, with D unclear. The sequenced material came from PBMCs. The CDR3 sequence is CASHLMGRHTEAFF. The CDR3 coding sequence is TGTGCCAGCCATTTGATGGGGAGGCACACTGAAGCTTTCTTT.